These T cell receptor beta chains were read from a single sample in a study of shared clonotypes between healthy human individuals. Data came from immunoSEQ multiplex PCR; TCRdb stores just in-frame clones and leaves some out. The data show over 750,000 clones, 96% seen once. Sequencing used naive CD8+ T cells sorted from blood. These TCRs come from a man aged 25 to 45 in good health. CDR3s include the opening cysteine and the closing phenylalanine or tryptophan. A D gene is named only where the DNA matches it firmly. Rows give clone size only sometimes, using once, few, many, or a class for an expanded clone.

abundance	v_gene	j_gene	d_gene	len	CDR3aa	CDR3nt
-	TRBV11-2	TRBJ1-5	-	13	CASSWGGGQPQHF	TGTGCCAGCAGCTGGGGAGGGGGTCAGCCCCAGCATTTT
few	TRBV5-1	TRBJ2-2	-	13	CASSLTTNGELFF	TGCGCCAGCAGCTTGACTACGAACGGGGAGCTGTTTTTT
-	TRBV6-5	TRBJ2-7	TRBD2	15	CASSFIAGETYEQYF	TGTGCCAGCAGTTTTATAGCGGGAGAGACCTACGAGCAGTACTTC
-	TRBV6-1	TRBJ2-7	TRBD1	16	CASSETVGTGFHEQYF	TGTGCCAGCAGTGAAACGGTAGGGACAGGGTTCCACGAGCAGTACTTC
once	TRBV9	TRBJ1-3	-	14	CASSATGLWGTIYF	TGTGCCAGCAGCGCCACAGGGTTATGGGGCACCATATATTTT
-	TRBV6-5	TRBJ2-7	TRBD1	15	CASSTGQVSSYEQYF	TGTGCCAGCAGCACTGGACAGGTCAGTTCCTACGAGCAGTACTTC
once	TRBV5-1	TRBJ1-1	TRBD1	14	CASSPGQGNTEAFF	TGCGCCAGCAGCCCTGGACAGGGGAACACTGAAGCTTTCTTT
-	TRBV6-5	TRBJ2-3	-	14	CASSSGQNTDTQYF	TGTGCCAGCAGTTCGGGACAAAACACAGATACGCAGTATTTT
-	TRBV6-5	TRBJ2-7	-	13	CASSSLSSYEQYF	TGTGCCAGCAGTTCGTTAAGCTCCTACGAGCAGTACTTC
-	TRBV18	TRBJ1-2	-	12	CASSLTAPGYTF	TGTGCCAGCTCACTAACAGCGCCTGGCTACACCTTC
-	TRBV4-1	TRBJ1-1	-	15	CASSQDQDMNTEAFF	TGCGCCAGCAGCCAAGATCAAGACATGAACACTGAAGCTTTCTTT
-	TRBV27	TRBJ2-2	-	14	CASSLRGPTGELFF	TGTGCCAGCAGTTTGAGGGGACCCACCGGGGAGCTGTTTTTT
-	TRBV5-8	TRBJ2-3	TRBD2	19	CASSPLAPLAGPPTDTQYF	TGTGCCAGCAGCCCCCTTGCCCCACTAGCGGGACCCCCCACAGATACGCAGTATTTT
-	TRBV9	TRBJ1-2	TRBD1	15	CASSVGQGYNYGYTF	TGTGCCAGCAGCGTAGGACAGGGATATAACTATGGCTACACCTTC
-	TRBV2	TRBJ2-3	-	15	CASRTEPGQTDTQYF	TGTGCCAGCAGAACGGAACCCGGACAGACAGATACGCAGTATTTT
-	TRBV9	TRBJ2-1	TRBD2	15	CASSVKAGGPDEQFF	TGTGCCAGCAGCGTAAAAGCGGGAGGGCCAGATGAGCAGTTCTTC
once	TRBV7-2	TRBJ2-3	-	14	CASSLKGGTDTQYF	TGTGCCAGCAGCTTAAAAGGGGGAACAGATACGCAGTATTTT
-	TRBV27	TRBJ2-7	-	15	CASSLSVWTNYEQYF	TGTGCCAGCAGTTTATCGGTGTGGACGAATTACGAGCAGTACTTC
-	TRBV28	TRBJ2-7	-	16	CASSPGATMFAYEQYF	TGTGCCAGCAGCCCCGGGGCTACTATGTTCGCCTACGAGCAGTACTTC
-	TRBV5-6	TRBJ2-7	-	12	CASSLVNFEQYF	TGTGCCAGCAGCTTGGTTAATTTCGAGCAGTACTTC
-	TRBV14	TRBJ2-7	-	11	CASSSSYEQYF	TGTGCCAGCAGCAGTTCTTACGAGCAGTACTTC
-	TRBV28	TRBJ1-1	-	14	CASSLRGTNTEAFF	TGTGCCAGCAGTTTGCGTGGGACGAACACTGAAGCTTTCTTT
-	TRBV7-3	TRBJ2-5	TRBD2	15	CASSSGLAGVETQYF	TGTGCCAGCAGCTCGGGACTAGCGGGAGTAGAGACCCAGTACTTC
-	TRBV27	TRBJ2-3	-	21	CASSLYAGVGGGPLGTDTQYF	TGTGCCAGCAGTTTATACGCGGGGGTAGGAGGGGGTCCTCTGGGCACAGATACGCAGTATTTT
-	TRBV5-6	TRBJ1-1	TRBD1	14	CASSLQGVYTEAFF	TGTGCCAGCAGCTTGCAGGGGGTGTACACTGAAGCTTTCTTT
-	TRBV27	TRBJ1-1	-	11	CASGRDTEAFF	TGTGCCAGCGGGAGGGACACTGAAGCTTTCTTT
-	TRBV7-8	TRBJ2-7	-	13	CASSVYRVYEQYF	TGTGCCAGCAGCGTATACAGGGTTTACGAGCAGTACTTC
-	TRBV4-1	TRBJ2-7	-	14	CASSQWDGSYEQYF	TGCGCCAGCAGCCAATGGGACGGCTCCTACGAGCAGTACTTC
-	TRBV7-8	TRBJ2-7	TRBD2	14	CASRELAGGHEQYF	TGTGCCAGCAGAGAACTAGCGGGAGGACACGAGCAGTACTTC
-	TRBV5-1	TRBJ2-7	TRBD2	16	CASSLGSSGSLYEQYF	TGCGCCAGCAGCTTGGGCTCTAGCGGGAGTCTTTACGAGCAGTACTTC